This TCR beta chain appears in the sequencing data of a study of cytomegalovirus exposure and HLA in healthy donors. The wider study: The roughly 130 validation repertoires, a later analysis reported, used the same platform as the 600 to 850 repertoires from the first cohort. Whole-study results and caveats: In vitro assays verified that a few CMV-associated chains recognized CMV antigens specifically. Overall, approximately 150 TCR beta chains were annotated as cytomegalovirus-associated.

As regards this clone: Its antigen is as yet unknown.

Assay used: immunoSEQ multiplex PCR; TCRdb lists only in-frame clones, some missing. The sample carries a few hundred thousand clones, 88% recorded once. The CDR3 is 15 residues long. Germline V gene lookup returns CDR1 SGHRS and CDR2 YFSETQ. Deletions cut 1 base from V and 6 bases from J, with 14 bases between. The chain couples TRBV5-1 to TRBJ1-5; D is perhaps TRBD1 (6 bases). Sequencing was performed on PBMCs. The clonotype was recovered from a man aged 25 to 40 in good health and CMV-seronegative. The DNA of the CDR3 is TGCGCCAGCAGCTTGAGCGGGGGCATAGGTCAGCCCCAGCATTTT. As protein: CASSLSGGIGQPQHF.